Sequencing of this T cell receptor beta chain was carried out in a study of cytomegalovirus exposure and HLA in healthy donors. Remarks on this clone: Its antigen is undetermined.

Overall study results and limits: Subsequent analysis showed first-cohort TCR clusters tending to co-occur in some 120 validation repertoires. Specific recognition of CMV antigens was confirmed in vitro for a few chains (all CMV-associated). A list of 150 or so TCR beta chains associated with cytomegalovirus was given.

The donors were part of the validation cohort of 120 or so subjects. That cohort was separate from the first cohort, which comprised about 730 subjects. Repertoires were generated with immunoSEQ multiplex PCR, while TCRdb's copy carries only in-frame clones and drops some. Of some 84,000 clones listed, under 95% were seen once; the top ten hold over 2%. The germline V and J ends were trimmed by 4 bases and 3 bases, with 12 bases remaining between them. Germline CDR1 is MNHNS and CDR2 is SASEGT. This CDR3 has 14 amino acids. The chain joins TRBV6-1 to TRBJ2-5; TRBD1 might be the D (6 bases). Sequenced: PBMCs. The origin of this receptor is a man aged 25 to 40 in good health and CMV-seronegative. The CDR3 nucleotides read TGTGCCAGCAGTGGACAGGTACTAAAAGAGACCCAGTACTTC. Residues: CASSGQVLKETQYF.